This T cell receptor beta chain was observed in a study of lymphopenia after photon versus proton radiotherapy. Study results and caveats: Only patients who died were analyzed for survival; proton advantage is unproven. Larger post-nadir TCR diversity loss correlated inversely with survival in deceased patients. After lymphocyte nadir, photon-treated repertoires showed oligoclonal expansion, especially CD8+ Temra. Proton therapy kept repertoires fairly stable, unlike photons, which gained effector/memory cells.

For this clone: Its antigen is not identified.

Clones were sequenced by immunoSEQ multiplex PCR, and TCRdb holds only the in-frame ones, with some missing. The sample yields tens of thousands of clones, 83% seen once. This CDR3 region has 14 residues. V lost 8 bases and J lost 4, with 17 bases in between. The germline gives CDR1 SNHLY, CDR2 FYNNEI. V gene TRBV2 combines with J gene TRBJ1-2; no clear D. Sequenced material: peripheral blood, taken from a patient treated with photon-based radiotherapy. The source of this sequence is a middle-aged man with gastric cancer. CDR3 nucleotide sequence: TGTGCCAGCCGTCCTGAGGCAGGCATCTATGGCTACACCTTC. This encodes CASRPEAGIYGYTF.